The 5 T cell receptor beta chains reported below all come from one sample, sequenced in a study of blood T cell repertoires in COVID-19 (dated by TCRdb to 2020 to 2022). The library was generated by the immunoSEQ multiplex PCR assay. TCRdb obtained this table from immuneACCESS and retained in-frame rearrangements with V and J assigned. These tables miss some clones; where compared with another copy, unresolved V genes account for less than half of the shortfall, and the remainder is unexplained. This sample holds a few hundred thousand clones; 86% were observed only once. The ten most abundant clones make up about 4.1% of the sample. Sequencing was carried out using PBMCs or T cells enriched from blood (not recorded which). These receptors were taken from a middle-aged woman with acute COVID-19.

This clone was found once. This chain links TRBV5-4 with TRBJ2-6; TRBD1 agrees at 10 bases. The V gene's germline CDR1 is SGHNT and CDR2 YYREEE (reference sequence). Trimming removed 3 bases from V and 2 bases from J; junction bases left unmatched: 8. The CDR3 has 18 amino acids. The CDR3 loop reads CASSSWGTGVPGANVLTF. The DNA of the CDR3 is TGTGCCAGCAGCTCGTGGGGGACAGGGGTCCCTGGGGCCAACGTCCTGACTTTC.

This chain joins TRBV4-1 and TRBJ1-5, with 7 bases aligning to TRBD1. The CDR3 consists of 17 residues. J gave up 0 bases and V 4 bases, and 9 bases lay outside the gene matches. In germline, CDR1 is MGHRA, CDR2 YSYEKL. The CDR3 sequence: CASSPKYTGDSNQPQHF. In DNA form, the CDR3 reads TGCGCCAGCAGCCCCAAGTATACAGGGGATAGCAATCAGCCCCAGCATTTT.

The CDR3, as DNA: TGCGCCAGCAGCGGGGTTAGCGGGAGGGCGGGGGGCAATGAGCAGTTCTTC. This codes for CASSGVSGRAGGNEQFF. The V and J genes are TRBV5-1 and TRBJ2-1; 11 bases fit TRBD2. The J segment lost 6 bases and the V segment lost 4 bases, leaving 12 bases of the junction unmatched. CDR1 is SGHRS, CDR2 YFSETQ, per germline. This CDR3 spans 17 amino acids. The variable domain in full, completed from reference TRBV5-1 and TRBJ2-1, reads KAGVTQTPRYLIKTRGQQVTLSCSPISGHRSVSWYQQTPGQGLQFLFEYFSETQRNKGNFPGRFSGRQFSNSRSEMNVSTLELGDSALYLCASSGVSGRAGGNEQFFGPGTRLTVL.

V usage is TRBV3-1 (or the pseudogene TRBV3-2) and J usage is TRBJ2-7; D is ambiguous. CDR1 is LGHDT, CDR2 YNNKEL, per germline (reference sequence). This CDR3 is built from 15 residues. The V and J ends lost 4 bases and 1 base respectively, with 14 bases between them. DNA of the CDR3: TGTGCCAGCAGCCCCTCTATTACCTCATCCTACGAGCAGTACTTC. This encodes CASSPSITSSYEQYF.

The rearrangement links TRBV28 to TRBJ2-1; TRBD2 aligns across 11 bases. Per the germline V gene, CDR1 is MDHEN and CDR2 is SYDVKM. The junction had 7 bases not matched to a gene; V was cut back by 5 bases and J by 7 bases. This CDR3 region has 15 residues. The CDR3 loop reads CASSQTSGSRNEQFF. The CDR3 bases are TGTGCCAGCAGTCAAACTAGCGGGAGTCGGAATGAGCAGTTCTTC.